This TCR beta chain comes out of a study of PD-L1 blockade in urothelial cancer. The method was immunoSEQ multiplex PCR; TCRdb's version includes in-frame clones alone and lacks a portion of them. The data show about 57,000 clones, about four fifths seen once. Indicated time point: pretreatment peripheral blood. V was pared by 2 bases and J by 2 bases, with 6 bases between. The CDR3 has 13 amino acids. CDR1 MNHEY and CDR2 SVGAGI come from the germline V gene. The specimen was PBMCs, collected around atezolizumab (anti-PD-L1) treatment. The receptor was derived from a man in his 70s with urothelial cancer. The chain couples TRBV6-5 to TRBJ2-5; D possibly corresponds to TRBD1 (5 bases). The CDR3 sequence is CASSYTGQETQYF. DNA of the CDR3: TGTGCCAGCAGTTACACAGGACAAGAGACCCAGTACTTC.